This TCR beta chain was recorded in a study of CXCR3-negative and CXCR3-positive naive CD8 T cells. Study-wide results and limits: Memory cells differed in TRBV-TRBJ usage, but naive CXCR3-negative and CXCR3-positive cells had similar usage. Memory CD8+ cells showed much lower diversity, while both naive subsets displayed comparably high diversity. Comparison of naive cells showed more hydrophobic TRB CDR3s in CXCR3-positive than in CXCR3-negative naive cells. Researchers report CXCR3 expression partially decreased after cryopreservation, with fresh PBMCs used in most assays.

Through 5' RACE with UMI labels, the TRB cDNA libraries were prepared. From its re-call of the 5' RACE reads, TCRdb lists each CDR3 protein once, without DNA. This sample's table has approximately 96,000 distinct CDR3 sequences. Remarks on this clonotype: The antigen is not known.

Germline V gene sequence: CDR1 LNHNV, CDR2 YYDKDF (reference sequence). The length of the CDR3 is 13 residues. What was sequenced was naive CXCR3+ CD8+ T cells from blood. Subset given: CD45RO-CCR7+CD27+CD95- naive CD8+ T cells expressing CXCR3 (TNR3+). This clonotype was obtained from a human donor in good health. Some clones in this sample may be carry-over from other donors' samples. V and J are TRBV15 and TRBJ2-1; TCRdb's D call, TRBD1, is unchecked because there is no DNA. The chain's CDR3 is CATSEDRDNEQFF. Looking up the rest from reference TRBV15 and TRBJ2-1 gives the full variable domain: DAMVIQNPRYQVTQFGKPVTLSCSQTLNHNVMYWYQQKSSQAPKLLFHYYDKDFNNEADTPDNFQSRRPNTSFCFLDIRSPGLGDTAMYLCATSEDRDNEQFFGPGTRLTVL.